This is a list of T cell receptor beta chains from one sample in a study of T cell responses to AZD1222 COVID-19 vaccine. TCRdb's copy holds only in-frame clones and misses some; the assay was immunoSEQ multiplex PCR. The sample comprises some 150,000 clones, around 87% of which are singletons, and about 8.9% rests with the top ten. This sample comprised peripheral blood, obtained 28 days after the second AZD1222 dose. These receptors were taken from an adult who received the AZD1222 COVID-19 vaccine. The CDR3 runs from the conserved cysteine through the conserved F or W. A D gene is named only where the DNA matches it firmly. The listing skips clone size in some rows; elsewhere it reads once, few, many or a size class.

V gene	J gene	clone size	D gene	CDR3 length	CDR3 DNA	CDR3 protein
TRBV28	TRBJ2-2	-	-	11	TGTGCCAGCAGTCCCGTCGGGGAGCTGTTTTTT	CASSPVGELFF
TRBV4-3	TRBJ2-1	-	TRBD2	16	TGCGCCAGCAGCCAAGGGGTGGGACTAGCTTACAATGAGCAGTTCTTC	CASSQGVGLAYNEQFF
TRBV6-5	TRBJ2-4	-	-	14	TGTGCCAGCAAATCCGCGGGAGCCAAAAACATTCAGTACTTC	CASKSAGAKNIQYF
TRBV19	TRBJ1-2	-	-	14	TGTGCCAGTAGTATAAGGCAGGCCCTCTATGGCTACACCTTC	CASSIRQALYGYTF
TRBV4-3	TRBJ2-3	-	-	17	TGCGCCAGCAGCCAGTCGGGTAGCGGAGCTAGCACAGATACGCAGTATTTT	CASSQSGSGASTDTQYF
TRBV24-1	TRBJ1-4	-	-	17	TGTGCCACCAGTGATTCCTCGGTGGGCCAGGGGAATGAAAAACTGTTTTTT	CATSDSSVGQGNEKLFF
TRBV10-3	TRBJ1-1	-	TRBD1	14	TGTGCCAGCAAACCGACAGGGGGGAACACTGAAGCTTTCTTT	CASKPTGGNTEAFF
TRBV19	TRBJ2-5	few	TRBD2	15	TGTGCCAGTAGTATTCCGGCTAGCGGGAGTCAGACCCAGTACTTC	CASSIPASGSQTQYF
TRBV9	TRBJ1-3	-	-	16	TGTGCCAGCACCACCAGCTCGGGGGGCCCTGGAAACACCATATATTTT	CASTTSSGGPGNTIYF
TRBV3-1/TRBV3-2	TRBJ1-5	-	-	13	TGTGCCAGCAGCCAGGCAGGGAATCAGCCCCAGCATTTT	CASSQAGNQPQHF
TRBV11-2	TRBJ2-2	-	TRBD1	14	TGTGCCAGCAGCTTGGGACAGGGTAACGGGGAGCTGTTTTTT	CASSLGQGNGELFF
TRBV14	TRBJ2-2	few	-	17	TGTGCCAGCAGCCGCGACTTGGGGGACGGAGGGGCCGGGGAGCTGTTTTTT	CASSRDLGDGGAGELFF
TRBV7-9	TRBJ2-7	-	TRBD2	18	TGTGCCAGCAGCTTAGTGGTCGGGCCTAGCGGGAGTACCTACGAGCAGTACTTC	CASSLVVGPSGSTYEQYF
TRBV5-1	TRBJ1-1	many	TRBD1	14	TGCGCCAGCAGCTTGACAGGGGGCTCTATTGAAGCTTTCTTT	CASSLTGGSIEAFF
TRBV27	TRBJ2-2	-	-	14	TGTGCCAGCAGTCCCTTACAGGGTAGCGGGGAGCTGTTTTTT	CASSPLQGSGELFF
TRBV28	TRBJ2-2	few	-	15	TGTGCCAGCAGGCTGGACACGTGGATCACCGGGGAGCTGTTTTTT	CASRLDTWITGELFF
TRBV5-1	TRBJ2-3	-	TRBD1	15	TGCGCCAGCAGCTTGGATGGACAGGGCACAGATACGCAGTATTTT	CASSLDGQGTDTQYF
TRBV6-2/TRBV6-3	TRBJ2-1	-	TRBD2	16	TGTGCCAGCAGTTCTCCGGGAGGGCCCATATACAATGAGCAGTTCTTC	CASSSPGGPIYNEQFF
TRBV4-3	TRBJ1-3	-	-	16	TGCGCCAGCAGCCAAGATGCGGGGGCGGCTGGAAACACCATATATTTT	CASSQDAGAAGNTIYF
TRBV6-2/TRBV6-3	TRBJ1-5	-	-	16	TGTGCCAGCAGTAGTTTTGGAACGCTAAGCAATCAGCCCCAGCATTTT	CASSSFGTLSNQPQHF
TRBV15	TRBJ2-4	-	-	15	TGTGCCACCAGCAGAGGGCCAGGGGTAAAAAACATTCAGTACTTC	CATSRGPGVKNIQYF
TRBV9	TRBJ2-1	-	TRBD1	15	TGTGCCAGCAGCGCCCCGGGACAGGGGACAGCTGAGCAGTTCTTC	CASSAPGQGTAEQFF
TRBV11-2	TRBJ2-1	-	TRBD2	15	TGTGCCAGCAGCTTAAACTCGGGGGGGCGAAATGAGCAGTTCTTC	CASSLNSGGRNEQFF
TRBV11-3	TRBJ1-6	-	-	13	TGTGCCAGCAGCTTAAACAGGGATTCACCCCTCCACTTT	CASSLNRDSPLHF
TRBV28	TRBJ2-7	-	-	13	TGTGCCAGCGTGGAGAATTCGGCTTACGAGCAGTACTTC	CASVENSAYEQYF
TRBV7-3	TRBJ1-2	-	TRBD1	14	TGTGCCAGCAGCGCCCAAGCGGACAGGGCGGGCTACACCTTC	CASSAQADRAGYTF
TRBV19	TRBJ2-6	-	-	15	TGTGCCAGTAGTCTCTTTACCTCTGGGGCCAACGTCCTGACTTTC	CASSLFTSGANVLTF
TRBV27	TRBJ1-5	-	-	14	TGTGCCAGCAGTTTGGAAGGTAGCAATCAGCCCCAGCATTTT	CASSLEGSNQPQHF
TRBV27	TRBJ2-7	few	-	13	TGTGCCAGCAGTTTATCCGCCTCCTACGAGCAGTACTTC	CASSLSASYEQYF
TRBV28	TRBJ1-1	-	-	14	TGTGCCAGCAGCCCCCCCGGCAGTAACACTGAAGCTTTCTTT	CASSPPGSNTEAFF
TRBV12-3/TRBV12-4	TRBJ1-2	-	-	12	TGTGCCAGCAGTTTCACTAACTATGGCTACACCTTC	CASSFTNYGYTF
TRBV5-6	TRBJ2-3	-	-	13	TGTGCCAGCAGCTTCACAGCCACAGATACGCAGTATTTT	CASSFTATDTQYF
TRBV5-1	TRBJ2-2	-	TRBD1	16	TGCGCCAGCAGCTTAGGGGGGACAGGGAAAACCGGGGAGCTGTTTTTT	CASSLGGTGKTGELFF
TRBV30	TRBJ1-2	-	-	13	TGTGCCTGGAGTGTATCGGGGCACTATGGCTACACCTTC	CAWSVSGHYGYTF
TRBV12-3/TRBV12-4	TRBJ1-2	-	-	13	TGTGCCAGCAGTCGACAGGTCAACTATGGCTACACCTTC	CASSRQVNYGYTF
TRBV12-3/TRBV12-4	TRBJ2-7	-	TRBD1	13	TGTGCCAGCAGCAGGGGACAGAGCTACGAGCAGTACTTC	CASSRGQSYEQYF
TRBV10-3	TRBJ2-7	-	TRBD1	14	TGTGCCATCAGTGAGGCAGGGGGCTCCTACGAGCAGTACTTC	CAISEAGGSYEQYF
TRBV3-1/TRBV3-2	TRBJ2-1	-	TRBD2	19	TGTGCCAGCAGCCAAAAAGGGGGATTTAGCGGGAGACCCAACAATGAGCAGTTCTTC	CASSQKGGFSGRPNNEQFF
TRBV30	TRBJ2-1	-	TRBD2	15	TGTGCCTGGAGTCGAGGACTAGCGGGAGACAATGAGCAGTTCTTC	CAWSRGLAGDNEQFF
TRBV6-5	TRBJ2-7	few	TRBD2	15	TGTGCCAGCAGTTACCAGGCTAGCGGGACCTACGAGCAGTACTTC	CASSYQASGTYEQYF
TRBV6-2/TRBV6-3	TRBJ2-3	once	-	15	TGTGCCAGCAGTTACTTTGGTAGAGAGGCAGATACGCAGTATTTT	CASSYFGREADTQYF
TRBV3-1/TRBV3-2	TRBJ1-6	-	-	16	TGTGCCAGCAGGAGGGGGACTCCTGGGGCAAATTCACCCCTCCACTTT	CASRRGTPGANSPLHF
TRBV4-3	TRBJ2-5	-	TRBD2	15	TGCGCCAGCAGCCAAGGCGGGACTACCCAAGAGACCCAGTACTTC	CASSQGGTTQETQYF
TRBV18	TRBJ2-4	-	TRBD1	19	TGTGCCAGCTCACCATTAGCCCGGACAGGGGTTGAAGCCAAAAACATTCAGTACTTC	CASSPLARTGVEAKNIQYF
TRBV5-1	TRBJ1-1	-	-	13	TGCGCCAGCAGCCGCAGTGGGAACATCGAAGCTTTCTTT	CASSRSGNIEAFF
TRBV7-3	TRBJ1-1	-	-	16	TGTGCCAGCAGCCCCACGTTAGCGGGGGGGCCCACTGAAGCTTTCTTT	CASSPTLAGGPTEAFF
TRBV11-2	TRBJ2-7	-	TRBD2	16	TGTGCCAGCAGCCCGACCCGGGCGGGAGGGTCCTACGAGCAGTACTTC	CASSPTRAGGSYEQYF
TRBV9	TRBJ2-1	few	TRBD2	16	TGTGCCAGCTCGTCATACCTGACTAGCGGGTACAATGAGCAGTTCTTC	CASSSYLTSGYNEQFF
TRBV28	TRBJ1-3	-	-	14	TGTGCCAGCAGTTCCGCAGGGGCTGGAAACACCATATATTTT	CASSSAGAGNTIYF
TRBV5-1	TRBJ2-1	-	TRBD2	16	TGCGCCAGCAGCTTGGATAGCGGGAGGACCTCCGATGAGCAGTTCTTC	CASSLDSGRTSDEQFF
TRBV5-1	TRBJ2-2	once	-	14	TGCGCCACTCGTTGGTCGCAGAACACCGGGGAGCTGTTTTTT	CATRWSQNTGELFF
TRBV27	TRBJ1-6	-	-	13	TGTGCCAGCAGTTCTACAGGAGGGTCACCCCTCCACTTT	CASSSTGGSPLHF
TRBV6-6	TRBJ2-2	-	-	15	TGTGCCAGCAGCCTGACCGGGACCTTAACCGGGGAGCTGTTTTTT	CASSLTGTLTGELFF
TRBV3-1/TRBV3-2	TRBJ2-1	-	-	13	TGTGCCAGCAGCCAAGATTGGTTACGGGAGCAGTTCTTC	CASSQDWLREQFF
TRBV5-1	TRBJ2-3	-	TRBD2	16	TGCGCCAGCAGCTCCGGGAGGCTAGCTAGCACAGATACGCAGTATTTT	CASSSGRLASTDTQYF
TRBV19	TRBJ1-2	-	-	16	TGTGCCAGTAGTCTCCCCCGCGGGTCGGGAGGAGAGGGCTACACCTTC	CASSLPRGSGGEGYTF
TRBV19	TRBJ2-4	-	-	19	TGTGCCAGTAGTATAGATGATCCCTCCTTTGGGATACCCAAAAACATTCAGTACTTC	CASSIDDPSFGIPKNIQYF
TRBV2	TRBJ1-2	-	-	11	TGTGCCAGCAGTCCCGAGGGTGGCTACACCTTC	CASSPEGGYTF
TRBV28	TRBJ1-2	-	-	12	TGTGCCAGCAGTCCGCTGAACTATGGCTACACCTTC	CASSPLNYGYTF